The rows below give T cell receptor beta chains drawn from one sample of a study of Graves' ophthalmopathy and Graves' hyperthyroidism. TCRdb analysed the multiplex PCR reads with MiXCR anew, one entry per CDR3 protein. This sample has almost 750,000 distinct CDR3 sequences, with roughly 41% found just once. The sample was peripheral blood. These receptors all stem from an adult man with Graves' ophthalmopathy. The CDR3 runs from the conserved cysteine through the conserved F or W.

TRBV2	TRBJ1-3	CASSEWRGDTGNTIYF
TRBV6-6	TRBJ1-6	CASSRGGASYNSPLHF
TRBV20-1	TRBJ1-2	CSAREGRAGGYTF
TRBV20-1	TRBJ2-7	CSAADSAYEQYF
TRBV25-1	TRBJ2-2	CASRPVTLGTGELFF
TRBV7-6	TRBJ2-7	CASSLQPGLAAEQYF
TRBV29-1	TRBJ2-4	CSVDGDRGPDIQYF
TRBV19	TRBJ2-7	CASSIKGGQYYEQYF
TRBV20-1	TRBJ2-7	CSAWGQGSSYEQYF
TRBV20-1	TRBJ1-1	CSALNMGLPDTEAFF
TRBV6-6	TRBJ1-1	CASSIDGQIPEAFF
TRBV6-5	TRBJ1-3	CASSYRGTGNTIYF
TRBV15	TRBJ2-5	CATSRSEPKETQYF
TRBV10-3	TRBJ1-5	CASTTGNQPQHF
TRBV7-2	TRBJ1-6	CASSQAGTGGMGSPLHF
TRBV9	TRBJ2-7	CASSVDTDREQYF
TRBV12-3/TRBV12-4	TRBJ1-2	CASSPRHGSDGYTF
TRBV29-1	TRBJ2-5	CSYSGQAYNEQYF
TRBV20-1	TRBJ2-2	CSARERGSSVLGELFF
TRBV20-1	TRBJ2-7	CSAESRGDEQYF
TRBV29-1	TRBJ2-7	CSVEEHRGGPREQYF
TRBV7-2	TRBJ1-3	CASSLSVGAPAGNTIYF
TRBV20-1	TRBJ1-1	CSARLQGKNTEAFF
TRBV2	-	CASSENEIDEQYF
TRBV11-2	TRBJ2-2	CASSVVQGAVTGELFF
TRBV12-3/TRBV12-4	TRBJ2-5	CASSFRVQETQYF
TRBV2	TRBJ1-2	CASRASGGYGYTF
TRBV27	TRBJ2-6	CASTLAGTGANVLTF
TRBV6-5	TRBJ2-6	CASSLGQAVLTF
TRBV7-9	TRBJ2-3	CASSQEGAQYF
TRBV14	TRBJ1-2	CASSQDTLTYTF
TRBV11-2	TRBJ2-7	CASSTQGSTYEQYF
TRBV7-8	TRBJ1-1	CASSHPKDTEAFF
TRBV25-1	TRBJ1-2	CASSLRQGNGYTF
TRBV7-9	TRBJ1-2	CASSSRVGYTF
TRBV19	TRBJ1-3	CASNYGTGNTIYF
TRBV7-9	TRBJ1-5	CASSTGQGYQPQHF
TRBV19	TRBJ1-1	CASSAGRVTEAFF